This T cell receptor beta chain derives from a study of shared clonotypes between healthy human individuals. Notes on this clone: Its antigen is currently unknown.

This CDR3 has 15 amino acids. Trimming removed 4 bases from V and 2 bases from J; junction bases left unmatched: 2. Per germline, CDR1 LNHDA and CDR2 SQIVND (reference sequence). Each subset's genomic DNA was shared equally among a number of immunoSEQ plates. Sequenced by immunoSEQ multiplex PCR; TCRdb stores in-frame clones only, minus some. The sample carries about 2.1 million clones, about 94% recorded once. CD45RO-negative cells were positively selected for CCR7, leaving out terminally differentiated effector memory CD45RA+ cells. Findings and caveats of the study: It was the few donors that limited the genetic and exposure-history diversity represented.

Material for sequencing was naive CD8+ T cells from PBMCs. The chain couples TRBV19 to TRBJ2-7, with 13 nucleotides matching TRBD2. The clonotype originates from a man aged 18 to 29 in good health. Some clones in this sample may be carry-over from other donors' samples. CDR3 sequence reads: CASSTGLAGAYEQYF. CDR3 nucleotide sequence: TGTGCCAGTAGTACAGGACTAGCGGGAGCCTACGAGCAGTACTTC.